These 21 T cell receptor beta chains originate from one sample sequenced in a study of monozygotic twins with inflammatory bowel disease. TCRdb derives one entry per CDR3 protein from the 5' RACE reads, leaving out DNA. The sample's table shows 350,000 to 400,000 distinct CDR3 sequences. Sample: blood. These receptors all come from a human donor with ulcerative colitis or Crohn's disease, or a healthy co-twin of an affected twin (not recorded which).

This sequence joins TRBV10-3 and TRBJ2-5; the D gene TCRdb calls, TRBD2, cannot be checked with no DNA. There are 13 residues in the CDR3. The germline V gene has CDR1 ENHRY and CDR2 SYGVKD. CDR3: CAIKFDYGETQYF.

V and J are TRBV5-1 and TRBJ2-7; without DNA, the TCRdb call of TRBD1 cannot be checked. CDR1 and CDR2 (germline): SGHRS, YFSETQ. The CDR3 has 15 amino acids. This CDR3 reads CASSPARDRIYEQYF.

V is TRBV7-7 and J is TRBJ2-7. This CDR3 contains 14 residues. CDR1 and CDR2 (germline): SSHAT, FNYEAQ (reference sequence). The CDR3 is CASSLGSNSYEQYF.

The genes are TRBV6-1 and TRBJ2-1; the TCRdb call, TRBD2, lacks DNA for checking. The CDR3 has 14 amino acids. CDR1 and CDR2 (germline): MNHNS, SASEGT. This chain's CDR3 is CASNPYAGLREQFF.

The chain carries TRBV4-3 and TRBJ2-3; TCRdb gives TRBD2 as the D gene, but with no DNA this cannot be confirmed. This CDR3 has 19 residues. Germline V gene lookup returns CDR1 LGHNA and CDR2 YSLEER. The CDR3 loop reads CASSQEGTSGGAVADTQYF.

The CDR3 sequence: CASSPIGGTTQETQYF. This chain uses TRBV6-4 with TRBJ2-5; absent DNA, TCRdb's TRBD2 call cannot be checked. CDR1 MRHNA and CDR2 SNTAGT come from the germline V gene. The CDR3 sequence is 16 residues long.

V is TRBV6-2 or TRBV6-3 and J is TRBJ1-1. CDR3 length equals 13 residues. The germline CDR1 and CDR2 sequences are MNHEY and SVGEGT. This chain's CDR3 is CASSSQGNFEAFF.

The V call is TRBV7-9, the J call TRBJ2-7; TCRdb's D gene call, TRBD2, goes unchecked for lack of DNA. CDR1 is SEHNR, CDR2 FQNEAQ, per germline (reference sequence). The CDR3 runs to 13 residues. The CDR3 loop is CASSLLGEDEQYF. The variable domain in full, completed from reference TRBV7-9 and TRBJ2-7, reads DTGVSQNPRHKITKRGQNVTFRCDPISEHNRLYWYRQTLGQGPEFLTYFQNEAQLEKSRLLSDRFSAERPKGSFSTLEIQRTEQGDSAMYLCASSLLGEDEQYFGPGTRLTVT.

CDR3 amino acids: CASSSTGNRETQYF. The chain joins TRBV7-3 to TRBJ2-5; TCRdb selects TRBD1, and the lack of DNA leaves this call unchecked. Germline CDR1 and CDR2: SGHTA and FQGTGA. The CDR3 length is 14 residues.

The CDR3 loop reads CASSHARGARTAELFF. The J gene is TRBJ2-2, the V gene TRBV7-2; as DNA is missing, the TRBD1 call by TCRdb cannot be tested. This CDR3 has 16 amino acids. Per germline, CDR1 SGHTA and CDR2 FQGNSA.

V gene TRBV5-4 combines with J gene TRBJ2-1. This CDR3 is 13 amino acids long. Germline V gives CDR1 SGHNT, CDR2 YYREEE (reference sequence). The chain's CDR3 is CASNLNRVNEQFF.

The genes are TRBV5-1 and TRBJ2-1. The CDR3 spans 16 residues. From germline, CDR1 is SGHRS and CDR2 YFSETQ. CDR3 protein: CASSRMAGGSYNEQFF.

V usage is TRBV5-5 and J usage is TRBJ2-3; the TCRdb call, TRBD2, lacks DNA for checking. Looked up from germline, CDR1 is SGHKS and CDR2 is YYEKEE (reference sequence). The CDR3 sequence is 15 residues long. The CDR3 loop is CASTPRGSFTDTQYF.

This chain connects TRBV20-1 to TRBJ1-4. The germline V gene has CDR1 DFQATT and CDR2 SNEGSKA (reference sequence). The CDR3 contains 13 residues. The CDR3 sequence is CSASGRGGEKLFF.

The genes are TRBV5-4 and TRBJ2-1; with no DNA, the TCRdb D assignment of TRBD1 cannot be verified. The CDR3 loop spans 12 amino acids. Per the germline V gene, CDR1 is SGHNT and CDR2 is YYREEE (reference sequence). CDR3 residues: CASSFKGGEQFF.

The rearrangement joins TRBV6-5 to TRBJ2-2; TCRdb outputs TRBD2, but without DNA this stays unchecked. Germline V CDR1 and CDR2: MNHEY, SVGAGI. The CDR3 totals 21 residues. This CDR3 is CASSLRAIPGLAPSNTGELFF.

The genes are TRBV12-3 or TRBV12-4 and TRBJ1-6. This CDR3 is built from 14 residues. The CDR3 loop is CASSLFFRGSPLHF.

The chain uses TRBV12-3 or TRBV12-4 and TRBJ2-5; TCRdb proposes TRBD1, but this gene call is untestable without DNA. The CDR3 spans 11 residues. The CDR3 region is CASSSQGSQYF.

This chain links TRBV5-1 with TRBJ2-1; without DNA, the TCRdb call of TRBD1 cannot be checked. CDR3 length equals 14 residues. The germline CDR1 and CDR2 sequences are SGHRS and YFSETQ. CDR3 sequence reads: CASSPRSSGGEQFF.

The chain has TRBV3-1 and TRBJ1-2. In germline, CDR1 is LGHDT, CDR2 YNNKEL (reference sequence). The CDR3 extends over 14 amino acids. The CDR3 protein is CASSQFTDNYGYTF. The complete variable domain, with remaining parts taken from reference TRBV3-1 and TRBJ1-2, reads DTAVSQTPKYLVTQMGNDKSIKCEQNLGHDTMYWYKQDSKKFLKIMFSYNNKELIINETVPNRFSPKSPDKAHLNLHINSLELGDSAVYFCASSQFTDNYGYTFGSGTRLTVV.

The CDR3 reads CASSLERGGPRTGELFF. The chain uses TRBV12-3 or TRBV12-4 and TRBJ2-2; lacking DNA, the TRBD2 call made by TCRdb goes unchecked. There are 17 residues in the CDR3.